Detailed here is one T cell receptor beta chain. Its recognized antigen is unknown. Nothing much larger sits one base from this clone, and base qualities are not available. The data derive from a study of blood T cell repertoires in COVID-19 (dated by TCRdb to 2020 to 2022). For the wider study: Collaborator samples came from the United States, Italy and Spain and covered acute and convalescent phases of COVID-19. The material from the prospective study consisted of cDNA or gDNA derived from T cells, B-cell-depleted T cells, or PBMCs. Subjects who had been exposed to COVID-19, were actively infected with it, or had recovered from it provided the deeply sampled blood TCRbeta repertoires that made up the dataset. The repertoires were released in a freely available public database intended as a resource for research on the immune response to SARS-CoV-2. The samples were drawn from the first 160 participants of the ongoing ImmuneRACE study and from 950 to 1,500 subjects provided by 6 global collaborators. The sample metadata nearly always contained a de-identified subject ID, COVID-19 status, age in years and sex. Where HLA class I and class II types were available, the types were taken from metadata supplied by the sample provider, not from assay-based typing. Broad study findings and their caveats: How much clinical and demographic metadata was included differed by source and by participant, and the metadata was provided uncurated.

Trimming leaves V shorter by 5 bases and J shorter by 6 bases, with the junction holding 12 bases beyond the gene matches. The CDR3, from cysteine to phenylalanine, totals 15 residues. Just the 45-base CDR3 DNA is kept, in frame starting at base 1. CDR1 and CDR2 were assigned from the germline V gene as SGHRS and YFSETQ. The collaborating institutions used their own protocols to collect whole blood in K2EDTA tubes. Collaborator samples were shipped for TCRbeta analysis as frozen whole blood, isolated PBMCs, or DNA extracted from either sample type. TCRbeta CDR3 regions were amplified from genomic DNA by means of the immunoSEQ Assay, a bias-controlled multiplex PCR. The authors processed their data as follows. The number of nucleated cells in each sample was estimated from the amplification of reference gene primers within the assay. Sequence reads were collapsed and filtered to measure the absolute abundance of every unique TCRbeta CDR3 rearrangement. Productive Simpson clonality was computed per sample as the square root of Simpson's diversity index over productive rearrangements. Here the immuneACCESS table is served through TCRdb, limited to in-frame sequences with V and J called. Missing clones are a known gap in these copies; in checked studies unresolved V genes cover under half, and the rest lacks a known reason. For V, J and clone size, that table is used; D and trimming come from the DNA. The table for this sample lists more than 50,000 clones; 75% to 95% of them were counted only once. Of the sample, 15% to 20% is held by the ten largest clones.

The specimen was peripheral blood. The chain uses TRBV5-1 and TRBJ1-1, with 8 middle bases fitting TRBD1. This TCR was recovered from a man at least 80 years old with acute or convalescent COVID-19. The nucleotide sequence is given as TGCGCCAGCAGACCCCTCGCGACAGGGGAGGCTGAAGCTTTCTTT. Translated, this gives CASRPLATGEAEAFF.